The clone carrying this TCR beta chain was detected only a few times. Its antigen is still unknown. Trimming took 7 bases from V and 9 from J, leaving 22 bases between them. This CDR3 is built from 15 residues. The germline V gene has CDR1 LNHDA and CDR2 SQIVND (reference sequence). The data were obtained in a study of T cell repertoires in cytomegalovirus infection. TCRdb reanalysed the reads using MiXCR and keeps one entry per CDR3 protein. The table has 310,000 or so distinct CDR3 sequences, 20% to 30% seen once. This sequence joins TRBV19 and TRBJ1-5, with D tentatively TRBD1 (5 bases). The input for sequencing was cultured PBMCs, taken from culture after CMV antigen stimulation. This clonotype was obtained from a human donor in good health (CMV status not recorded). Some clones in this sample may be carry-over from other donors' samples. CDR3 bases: TGTGCCAGTACCCTCATGGGACTCCCGGGAGGGCCCCAGCATTTT. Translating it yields CASTLMGLPGGPQHF. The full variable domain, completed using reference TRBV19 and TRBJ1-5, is DGGITQSPKYLFRKEGQNVTLSCEQNLNHDAMYWYRQDPGQGLRLIYYSQIVNDFQKGDIAEGYSVSREKKESFPLTVTSAQKNPTAFYLCASTLMGLPGGPQHFGDGTRLSIL.